This is a list of T cell receptor beta chains from one sample in a study of post-analysis software for immune sequencing data. Via MiXCR, TCRdb re-called the PCR reads, giving one row per CDR3 protein. The profile shows roughly 730,000 distinct CDR3 sequences, just under 30% of them singletons. Material for sequencing was blood. The origin of the receptors is a girl aged 5 to 17 with multiple sclerosis. Both conserved end residues are part of each CDR3. A D gene is named only where the DNA matches it firmly. Not every row has a clone size; where given, it reads once, few, many or a size class.

>TRBJ2-1|TRBV24-1|NA|TRBD1
CATSEPGQGPYNEQFF
TGTGCCACCAGTGAACCGGGACAGGGACCCTACAATGAGCAGTTCTTC
>TRBJ2-3|TRBV7-6|NA|NA
CASSSTLATDTQYF
TGTGCCAGCAGCTCCACACTAGCAACAGATACGCAGTATTTT
>TRBJ2-3|TRBV29-1|few|NA
CSSGGQGVDTQYF
TGCAGCTCGGGGGGGCAGGGGGTAGATACGCAGTATTTT
>TRBJ2-5|TRBV5-1|NA|NA
CASAFQAPETQYF
TGCGCCAGCGCGTTCCAGGCCCCGGAGACCCAGTACTTC
>TRBJ2-5|TRBV10-3|NA|NA
CAISEEGKTQYF
TGTGCCATCAGTGAAGAGGGGAAGACCCAGTACTTC
>TRBJ2-7|TRBV6-1|NA|NA
CASSDPGGVHQSSYEQYF
TGTGCCAGCAGTGACCCTGGAGGGGTGCACCAGAGCTCCTACGAGCAGTACTTC
>TRBJ2-1|TRBV3-1|NA|NA
CASSQDLWNEQFF
TGTGCCAGCAGCCAAGATCTTTGGAATGAGCAGTTCTTC
>TRBJ1-4|TRBV20-1|NA|NA
CSARDSGGSSTNEKLFF
TGCAGTGCTAGAGATTCCGGCGGATCTTCAACTAATGAAAAACTGTTTTTT
>TRBJ2-5|TRBV24-1|NA|TRBD2
CATEASGSPETQYF
TGTGCCACAGAAGCTAGCGGGAGCCCAGAGACCCAGTACTTC
>TRBJ1-2|TRBV4-1|NA|NA
CASSQVVPGAGGYTF
TGCGCCAGCAGCCAAGTAGTTCCGGGGGCAGGAGGCTACACCTTC
>TRBJ2-3|TRBV20-1|NA|TRBD2
CSQAGGADTQYF
TGCAGTCAAGCGGGAGGCGCGGATACGCAGTATTTT
>TRBJ2-1|TRBV28|few|TRBD2
CASSPGGLRDEQFF
TGTGCCAGCAGTCCGGGAGGGCTTCGCGATGAGCAGTTCTTC
>TRBJ2-5|TRBV5-1|NA|TRBD2
CASSNRIAGVETQYF
TGCGCCAGCAGCAACCGGATAGCGGGGGTTGAGACCCAGTACTTC
>TRBJ1-2|TRBV20-1|NA|TRBD1
CSARDGKQGARGYTF
TGCAGTGCTAGAGATGGAAAACAGGGGGCGAGGGGCTACACCTTC
>TRBJ2-7|TRBV7-2|NA|NA
CASSPDALLEQYF
TGTGCCAGCAGCCCGGACGCTCTCCTCGAGCAGTACTTC
>TRBJ2-5|TRBV6-2/TRBV6-3|NA|NA
CASSYRHGLETQYF
TGTGCCAGCAGTTACCGCCACGGGTTGGAGACCCAGTACTTC
>TRBJ2-7|TRBV27|NA|NA
CASSFRQALHTYEQYF
TGTGCCAGCAGTTTCCGACAGGCCCTACATACCTACGAGCAGTACTTC
>TRBJ1-2|TRBV20-1|NA|NA
CSAREGRAGYGYTF
TGCAGTGCTAGAGAGGGAAGAGCGGGCTATGGCTACACCTTC
>TRBJ1-5|TRBV5-1|NA|NA
CASSPEGIGNQPQHF
TGCGCCAGCAGTCCAGAGGGAATCGGCAATCAGCCCCAGCATTTT
>TRBJ2-3|TRBV21-1|few|NA
CASRGTESGTDTQYF
TGTGCCAGCAGGGGGACGGAGTCTGGCACAGATACGCAGTATTTT
>TRBJ2-3|TRBV7-6|few|TRBD2
CASSRDTAGGTTVGRAQYF
TGTGCCAGCAGCCGTGACACAGCGGGTGGGACCACCGTTGGGAGGGCGCAGTATTTT
>TRBJ2-1|TRBV5-5|NA|NA
CASSGPESYNEQFF
TGTGCCAGCAGCGGCCCCGAGTCCTACAATGAGCAGTTCTTC
>TRBJ2-5|TRBV19|few|TRBD2
CASSIGLAGAQETQYF
TGTGCCAGTAGTATTGGACTAGCGGGGGCCCAAGAGACCCAGTACTTC
>TRBJ1-4|TRBV24-1|NA|TRBD1
CAASDGQGAVNEKLFF
TGTGCCGCCAGTGATGGACAGGGGGCAGTTAATGAAAAACTGTTTTTT
>TRBJ2-7|TRBV7-2|few|NA
CASSSGQISSYEQYF
TGTGCCAGCAGCTCCGGACAGATTAGCTCCTACGAGCAGTACTTC
>TRBJ2-7|TRBV6-2/TRBV6-3|NA|NA
CASSYLRRGERNEQYF
TGTGCCAGCAGTTACCTGAGGAGAGGCGAGCGTAACGAGCAGTACTTC
>TRBJ2-1|TRBV7-2|few|TRBD1
CASSLRTGRPYNEQFF
TGTGCCAGCAGCTTAAGGACAGGCCGGCCCTACAATGAGCAGTTCTTC
>TRBJ2-1|TRBV7-2|NA|NA
CATRQGGSNEQFF
TGTGCCACGCGACAGGGAGGCTCCAATGAGCAGTTCTTC
>TRBJ1-2|TRBV25-1|few|NA
CASSESGRDHGYTF
TGTGCCAGCAGTGAATCGGGCAGGGATCATGGCTACACCTTC
>TRBJ1-2|TRBV6-2/TRBV6-3|NA|NA
CASGEGGPDYGYTF
TGTGCCAGCGGGGAGGGGGGGCCGGACTATGGCTACACCTTC
>TRBJ1-1|TRBV5-1|NA|TRBD1
CASTGQGNFQNTEAFF
TGCGCCAGCACGGGACAGGGTAATTTCCAAAACACTGAAGCTTTCTTT
>TRBJ2-7|TRBV20-1|NA|TRBD1
CSASMTGEGYEQYF
TGCAGTGCCTCGATGACAGGGGAAGGGTACGAGCAGTACTTC
>TRBJ2-5|TRBV7-9|NA|NA
CASSQTGFGETQYF
TGTGCCAGCAGCCAAACAGGGTTCGGGGAGACCCAGTACTTC
>TRBJ2-3|TRBV12-3/TRBV12-4|NA|NA
CASSFPRRKDTQYF
TGTGCCAGCAGTTTCCCCAGGCGGAAAGATACGCAGTATTTT
>TRBJ2-3|TRBV6-2/TRBV6-3|few|TRBD2
CASSYWPSGTRGDTQYF
TGTGCCAGCAGTTACTGGCCTAGCGGGACACGAGGAGATACGCAGTATTTT
>TRBJ1-2|TRBV6-1|few|NA
CASSVVRVYGYTF
TGTGCCAGCAGTGTGGTTCGCGTGTACGGCTACACCTTC
>TRBJ2-7|TRBV5-1|NA|NA
CASSSTRYEQYF
TGCGCCAGCAGCTCAACTCGTTACGAGCAGTACTTC
>TRBJ2-5|TRBV28|NA|TRBD2
CASSSSTREGETQYF
TGTGCCAGCAGTTCATCTACTAGGGAGGGGGAGACCCAGTACTTC
>TRBJ2-1|TRBV9|NA|TRBD1
CASSPRRQGARNEQFF
TGTGCCAGCAGCCCAAGGAGACAGGGGGCAAGGAATGAGCAGTTCTTC
>TRBJ1-1|TRBV20-1|few|TRBD1
CSARRGQGSTEAFF
TGCAGTGCTAGACGCGGACAGGGGAGCACTGAAGCTTTCTTT
>TRBJ2-5|TRBV5-1|few|NA
CASSPQYF
TGCGCCAGCAGCCCGCAGTACTTC
>TRBJ2-1|TRBV20-1|NA|NA
CSAGDGRSYNEQFF
TGCAGTGCCGGCGACGGACGCTCCTACAATGAGCAGTTCTTC
>TRBJ2-5|TRBV4-3|many|NA
CASSQRGTGQETQYF
TGCGCCAGCAGCCAAAGGGGGACGGGGCAGGAGACCCAGTACTTC